This TCR beta chain was retrieved from a study of T cells in Graves' hyperthyroidism and ophthalmopathy. Researchers took RNA transcripts and amplified the TCR beta CDR3 regions from them. Using the HTBI primer set, a first-round RT-PCR was run on the TCR CDR3. MiXCR, applied by TCRdb to the multiplex PCR reads, yields one record per CDR3 protein. This table holds roughly 500,000 distinct CDR3 sequences, about 24% found once. This clonotype was found a few times. What it binds is not known. CDR3 length: 16 amino acids. Germline V lookup: CDR1 MRHNA, CDR2 SNTAGT. The V segment lost 4 bases and the J segment 5 bases; nucleotides outside the gene matches: 10. The cohort's ophthalmopathy patients, a group with duration under 3 months, had a Clinical Activity Score of at least 3 and a NOSPECS grade of at least 4. Fresh peripheral blood, approximately 9.6 ml, yielded the PBMCs. Study-wide results and limits: Blood samples included most of the expanded thyroid clonotypes exceeding 0.001.

This chain links TRBV6-4 with TRBJ2-7; 11 nucleotides match TRBD2. The receptor was derived from a woman under 40 with Graves' ophthalmopathy. The sequenced material came from blood. CDR3 sequence: CASSGLVLAGENEQYF. The CDR3 nucleotides read TGTGCCAGCAGTGGACTCGTACTAGCGGGGGAAAACGAGCAGTACTTC.